Sequencing of this T cell receptor (beta chain) was carried out in a study of blood T cell repertoires in COVID-19. The ends lost 1 base at V and 11 bases at J; junction bases unmatched: 4. The length of the CDR3 is 13 residues. In germline, CDR1 is SNHLY, CDR2 FYNNEI. Sequencing was performed with immunoSEQ multiplex PCR; in TCRdb, only in-frame clones are kept and a portion is missing. The sample lists about 52,000 clones, approximately 85% occurring once. V usage is TRBV2 and J usage is TRBJ2-7, with TRBD1 matching over 11 bases. Sequencing input: peripheral blood. The origin of this receptor is a human donor in a cohort sampled during active COVID-19. The CDR3 DNA follows: TGTGCCAGCAGTGAAGAGAGGGGACAGGGGGAGTACTTC. Its protein is CASSEERGQGEYF.